The TCR beta chain described here comes from a study of blood T cell repertoires in COVID-19. As for the study in general: Samples taken during acute and convalescent COVID-19 were collected in the United States, Italy and Spain. PBMCs, B-cell-depleted T cells, or T cells provided the cDNA or gDNA that made up the material.

In the original workflow: Nucleated cell counts were estimated from reference gene primer amplification. TCRdb keeps only in-frame clones here, not all; method: immunoSEQ multiplex PCR. From that table come the V and J calls and clone size; the DNA was used to work out D and trimming. The sample consists of about 70,000 clones, 80% of them appearing once. The CDR3 totals 13 residues. Germline CDR1 and CDR2: GTSNPN and SVGIG (reference sequence). With V trimmed by 3 bases and J by 7 bases, 6 bases remained unmatched. The material sequenced was peripheral blood. V gene TRBV30 combines with J gene TRBJ2-1; 7 bases agree with TRBD2. The clonotype originates from a man aged 65-85 years who had recovered from COVID-19. As DNA, the CDR3 is TGTGCCTGGAGGGCGGGAGCCCGAAATGAGCAGTTCTTC. This gives the protein CAWRAGARNEQFF. Complete variable domain (other parts from reference TRBV30 and TRBJ2-1): SQTIHQWPATLVQPVGSPLSLECTVEGTSNPNLYWYRQAAGRGLQLLFYSVGIGQISSEVPQNLSASRPQDRQFILSSKKLLLSDSGFYLCAWRAGARNEQFFGPGTRLTVL.